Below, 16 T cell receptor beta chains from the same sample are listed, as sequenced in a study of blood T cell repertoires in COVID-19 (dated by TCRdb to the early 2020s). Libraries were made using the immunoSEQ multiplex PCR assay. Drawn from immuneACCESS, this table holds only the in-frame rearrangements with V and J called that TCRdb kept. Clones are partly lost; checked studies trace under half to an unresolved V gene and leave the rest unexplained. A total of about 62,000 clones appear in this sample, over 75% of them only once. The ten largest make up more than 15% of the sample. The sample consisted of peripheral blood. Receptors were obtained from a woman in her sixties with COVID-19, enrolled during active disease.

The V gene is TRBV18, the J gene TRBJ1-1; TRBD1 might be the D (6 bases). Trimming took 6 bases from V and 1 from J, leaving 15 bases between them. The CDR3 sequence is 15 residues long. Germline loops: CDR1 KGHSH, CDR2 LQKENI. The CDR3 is CASSPMMGQNTEAFF. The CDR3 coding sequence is TGTGCCAGCTCCCCTATGATGGGACAGAACACTGAAGCTTTCTTT.

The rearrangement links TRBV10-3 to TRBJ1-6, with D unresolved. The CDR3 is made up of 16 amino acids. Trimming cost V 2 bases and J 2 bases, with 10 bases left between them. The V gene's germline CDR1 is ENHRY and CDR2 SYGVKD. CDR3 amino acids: CAISEESGAYNSPLHF. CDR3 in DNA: TGTGCCATCAGTGAGGAGTCGGGTGCCTATAATTCACCCCTCCACTTT.

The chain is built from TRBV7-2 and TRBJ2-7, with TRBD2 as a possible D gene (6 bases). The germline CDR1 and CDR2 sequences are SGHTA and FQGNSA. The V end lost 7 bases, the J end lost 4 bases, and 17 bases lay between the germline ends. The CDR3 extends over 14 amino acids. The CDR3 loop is CASTIGMGGYEQYF. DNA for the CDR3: TGTGCCAGCACCATAGGGATGGGAGGATACGAGCAGTACTTC.

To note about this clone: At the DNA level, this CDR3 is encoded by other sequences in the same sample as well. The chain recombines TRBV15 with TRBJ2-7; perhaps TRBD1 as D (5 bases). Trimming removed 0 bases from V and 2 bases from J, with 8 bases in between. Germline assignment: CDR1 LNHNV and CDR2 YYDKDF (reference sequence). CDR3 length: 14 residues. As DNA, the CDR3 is TGTGCCACCAGCAGAGATCCAGGGACCTACGAGCAGTACTTC. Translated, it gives CATSRDPGTYEQYF.

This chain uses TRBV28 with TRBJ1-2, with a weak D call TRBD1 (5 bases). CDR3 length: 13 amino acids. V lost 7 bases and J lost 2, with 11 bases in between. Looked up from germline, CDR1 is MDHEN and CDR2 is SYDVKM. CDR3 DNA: TGTGCCAGCAATTCCAACAGGAACTATGGCTACACCTTC. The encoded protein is CASNSNRNYGYTF.

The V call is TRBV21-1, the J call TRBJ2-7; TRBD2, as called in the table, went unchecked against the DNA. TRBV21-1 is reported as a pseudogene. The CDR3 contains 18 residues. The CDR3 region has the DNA TGTGCCAGCAGCAACCTTGGGACTAGCGGGAGAGTAACCTACGAGCAGTACTTC. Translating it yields CASSNLGTSGRVTYEQYF.

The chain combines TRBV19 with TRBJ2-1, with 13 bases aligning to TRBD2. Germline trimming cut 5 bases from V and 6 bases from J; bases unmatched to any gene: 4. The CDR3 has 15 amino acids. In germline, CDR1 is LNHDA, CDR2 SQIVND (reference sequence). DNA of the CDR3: TGTGCCAGTAGTGTAAGACTAGCGGGAGGCAATGAGCAGTTCTTC. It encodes CASSVRLAGGNEQFF.

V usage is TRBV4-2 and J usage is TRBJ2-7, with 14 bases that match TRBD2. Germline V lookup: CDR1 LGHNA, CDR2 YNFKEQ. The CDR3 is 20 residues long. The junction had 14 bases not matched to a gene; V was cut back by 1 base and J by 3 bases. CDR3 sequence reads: CASSQVSGTSGSVGFYEQYF. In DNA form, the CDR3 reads TGTGCCAGCAGCCAAGTCTCCGGGACTAGCGGGAGCGTAGGGTTCTACGAGCAGTACTTC.

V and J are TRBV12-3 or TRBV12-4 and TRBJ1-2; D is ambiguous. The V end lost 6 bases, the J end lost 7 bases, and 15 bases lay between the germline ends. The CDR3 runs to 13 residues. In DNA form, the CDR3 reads TGTGCCAGCAGAAAGACACCCCAAGGTGGCTACACCTTC. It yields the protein CASRKTPQGGYTF.

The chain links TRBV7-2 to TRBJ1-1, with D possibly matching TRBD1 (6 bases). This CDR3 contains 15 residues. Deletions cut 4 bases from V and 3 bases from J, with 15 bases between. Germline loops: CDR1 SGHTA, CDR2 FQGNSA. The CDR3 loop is CASSSVGARHTEAFF. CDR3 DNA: TGTGCCAGCAGCTCGGTGGGGGCACGGCACACTGAAGCTTTCTTT. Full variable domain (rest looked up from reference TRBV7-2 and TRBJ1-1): GAGVSQSPSNKVTEKGKDVELRCDPISGHTALYWYRQSLGQGLEFLIYFQGNSAPDKSGLPSDRFSAERTGGSVSTLTIQRTQQEDSAVYLCASSSVGARHTEAFFGQGTRLTVV.

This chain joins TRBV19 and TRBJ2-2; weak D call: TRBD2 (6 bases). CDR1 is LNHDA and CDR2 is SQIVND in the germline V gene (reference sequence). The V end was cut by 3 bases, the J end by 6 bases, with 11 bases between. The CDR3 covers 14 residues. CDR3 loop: CASSITPGAGELFF. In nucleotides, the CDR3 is TGTGCCAGTAGTATTACTCCGGGGGCCGGGGAGCTGTTTTTT.

The CDR3 DNA follows: TGTGCCACCAGCAGACCTCTCGGGACTGAAGCTTTCTTT. Its translation: CATSRPLGTEAFF. The rearrangement joins TRBV15 to TRBJ1-1, with unresolved D. CDR1 is LNHNV, CDR2 YYDKDF, per germline (reference sequence). With 2 bases removed from V and 5 bases from J, the gap between germline ends came to 9 bases. The length of the CDR3 is 13 residues.

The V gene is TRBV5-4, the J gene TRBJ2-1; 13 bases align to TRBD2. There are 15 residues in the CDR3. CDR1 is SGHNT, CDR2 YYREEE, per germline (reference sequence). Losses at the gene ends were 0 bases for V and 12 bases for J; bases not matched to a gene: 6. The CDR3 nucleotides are TGTGCCAGCAGCTTGGGGGGGACTAGCGGGACCTCGCAGTTCTTC. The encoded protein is CASSLGGTSGTSQFF. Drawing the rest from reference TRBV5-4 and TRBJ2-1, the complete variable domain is ETGVTQSPTHLIKTRGQQVTLRCSSQSGHNTVSWYQQALGQGPQFIFQYYREEENGRGNFPPRFSGLQFPNYSSELNVNALELDDSALYLCASSLGGTSGTSQFFGPGTRLTVL.

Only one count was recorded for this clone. CDR3 sequence (DNA): TGTGCCAGCAGCTCGGGCCCCGGGGGAGTTTTCGCTGAAGCTTTCTTT. This gives the protein CASSSGPGGVFAEAFF. The J gene is TRBJ1-1, the V gene TRBV5-6; D perhaps matches TRBD1 (5 bases). CDR1 and CDR2 (germline): SGHDT, YYEEEE. This CDR3 spans 16 amino acids. V gave up 3 bases and J gave up 6 bases, with 21 bases separating them.

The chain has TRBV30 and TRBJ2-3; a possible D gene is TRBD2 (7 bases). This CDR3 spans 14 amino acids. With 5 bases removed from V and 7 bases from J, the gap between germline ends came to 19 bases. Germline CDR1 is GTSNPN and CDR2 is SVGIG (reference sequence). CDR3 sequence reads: CAWGTGGQANTQYF. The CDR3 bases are TGTGCCTGGGGAACCGGGGGGCAGGCCAATACGCAGTATTTT.

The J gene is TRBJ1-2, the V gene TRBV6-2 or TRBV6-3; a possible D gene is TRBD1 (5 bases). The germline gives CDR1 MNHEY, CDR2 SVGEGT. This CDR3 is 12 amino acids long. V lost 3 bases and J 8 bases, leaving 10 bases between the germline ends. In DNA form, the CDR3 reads TGTGCCAGCAGTTATAGTACAGGCGGCTACACCTTC. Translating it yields CASSYSTGGYTF.